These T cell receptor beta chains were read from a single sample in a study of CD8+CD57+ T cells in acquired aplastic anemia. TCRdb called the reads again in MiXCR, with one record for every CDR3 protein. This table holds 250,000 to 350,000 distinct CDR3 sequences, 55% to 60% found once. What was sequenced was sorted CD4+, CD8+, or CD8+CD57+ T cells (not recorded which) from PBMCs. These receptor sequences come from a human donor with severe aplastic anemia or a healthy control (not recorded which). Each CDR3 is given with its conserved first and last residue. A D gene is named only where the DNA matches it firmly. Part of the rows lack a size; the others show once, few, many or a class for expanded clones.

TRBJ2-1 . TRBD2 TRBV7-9 CASSLRGDGGNEQFF TGTGCCAGCAGCTTACGGGGGGACGGAGGCAATGAGCAGTTCTTC
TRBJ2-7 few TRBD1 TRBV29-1 CSVDSKDRGYEQYF TGCAGCGTTGATAGTAAGGACAGGGGATACGAGCAGTACTTC
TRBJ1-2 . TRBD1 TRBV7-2 CASGTGGAGGYTF TGTGCCTCCGGGACAGGGGGCGCCGGAGGCTACACCTTC
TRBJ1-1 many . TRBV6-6 CASRQRGGQAFF TGTGCCAGCAGGCAACGGGGAGGTCAGGCTTTCTTT
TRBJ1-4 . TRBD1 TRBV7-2 CASSFGQGNEKLFF TGTGCCAGCAGCTTTGGACAGGGAAATGAAAAACTGTTTTTT
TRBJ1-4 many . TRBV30 CAWRQQREKLFF TGTGCCTGGAGGCAGCAACGGGAAAAACTGTTTTTT
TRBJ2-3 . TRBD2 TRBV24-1 CASSGSSYNEQYF TGTGCCAGTAGCGGGAGCTCCTACAATGAGCAGTATTTT
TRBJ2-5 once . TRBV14 CASGGVGETQYF TGTGCCAGCGGCGGGGTAGGAGAGACCCAGTACTTC
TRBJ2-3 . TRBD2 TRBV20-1 CSAPGEGLDNF TGCAGTGCCCCCGGGGAGGGTCTGGATAATTTT
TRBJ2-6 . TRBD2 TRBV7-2 CASSLGLAGANVLTF TGTGCCAGCAGCTTAGGACTAGCGGGGGCCAACGTCCTGACTTTC
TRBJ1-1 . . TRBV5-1 CASSSQTVANTEASF TGCGCCAGCAGTTCTCAGACAGTCGCGAACACTGAAGCTTCCTTT
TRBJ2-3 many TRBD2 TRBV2 CASRSPLAGGTDTQYF TGTGCCAGCAGGTCCCCGCTAGCGGGGGGCACAGATACGCAGTATTTT
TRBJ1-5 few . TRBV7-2 CASSLAWAGQPQHF TGTGCCAGCAGCTTAGCCTGGGCCGGACAGCCCCAGCATTTT
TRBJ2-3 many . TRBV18 CASSPGEDTQYF TGTGCCAGCTCACCCGGGGAAGATACGCAGTATTTT
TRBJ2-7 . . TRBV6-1 CASEPGSSYEQYF TGTGCCAGCGAGCCTGGCAGCAGCTACGAGCAGTACTTC
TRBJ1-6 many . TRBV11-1 CASSRQESTSPLHF TGTGCCAGCAGCCGACAGGAAAGTACTTCACCCCTCCACTTT
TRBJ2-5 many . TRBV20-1 CSASSDRQETQYF TGCAGTGCTAGCTCAGACCGCCAAGAGACCCAGTACTTC
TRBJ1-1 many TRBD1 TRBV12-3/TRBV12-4 CASRRTGEGATEAFF TGTGCCAGCAGGAGAACAGGGGAGGGAGCCACTGAAGCTTTCTTT
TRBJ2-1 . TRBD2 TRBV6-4 CASSGIAGAGDEQFF TGTGCCAGCAGTGGAATAGCGGGGGCCGGGGATGAGCAGTTCTTC
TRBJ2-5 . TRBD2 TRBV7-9 CASSFTTSGLRETQYF TGTGCCAGCAGCTTTACGACTAGCGGGCTAAGAGAGACCCAGTACTTC
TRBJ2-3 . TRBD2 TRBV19 CASSIAGGVDTQYF TGTGCCAGTAGTATAGCGGGGGGGGTGGATACGCAGTATTTT
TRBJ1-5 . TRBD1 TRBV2 CASSRTGGHQPQHF TGTGCCAGCAGCCGAACAGGGGGCCATCAGCCCCAGCATTTT
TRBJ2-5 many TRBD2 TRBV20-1 CSASGPSGTSSQETQYF TGCAGTGCTAGCGGACCATCAGGGACTAGCAGTCAAGAGACCCAGTACTTC
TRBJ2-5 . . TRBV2 CASSVGILDGAQETQYF TGTGCCAGCAGTGTGGGGATATTAGACGGGGCCCAAGAGACCCAGTACTTC
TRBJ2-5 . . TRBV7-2 CASSGKAGTRGETQYF TGTGCCAGCAGCGGCAAAGCAGGAACCCGCGGGGAGACCCAGTACTTC
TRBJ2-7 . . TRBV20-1 CSARRAQAQYF TGCAGTGCTAGGAGGGCGCAGGCGCAGTACTTC
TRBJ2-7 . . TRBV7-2 CASTLGVPSYEQYF TGTGCCAGTACCCTCGGTGTCCCGTCCTACGAGCAGTACTTC
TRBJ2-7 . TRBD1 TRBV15 CATSRGWDRSYEQYF TGTGCCACCAGCAGAGGTTGGGACAGATCCTACGAGCAGTACTTC
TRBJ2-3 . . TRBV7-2 CASSWMPSASTDTQYF TGTGCCAGCAGCTGGATGCCTAGCGCCAGCACAGATACGCAGTATTTT
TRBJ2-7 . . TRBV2 CASSLPLAEQYF TGTGCCAGCAGTTTACCCCTCGCGGAGCAGTACTTC
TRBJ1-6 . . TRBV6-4 CASRAENSPLHF TGTGCCAGCAGGGCAGAGAATTCACCCCTCCACTTT
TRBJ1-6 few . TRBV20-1 CSAREAATHHF TGCAGTGCTAGAGAAGCCGCTACCCACCACTTT
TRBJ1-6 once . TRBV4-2 CASSHSVDLGSPLHF TGTGCCAGCAGCCACTCGGTGGACCTGGGTTCACCCCTCCACTTT
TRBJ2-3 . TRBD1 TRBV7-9 CASSFRQGSADTQYF TGTGCCAGCAGCTTCAGACAGGGATCAGCAGATACGCAGTATTTT
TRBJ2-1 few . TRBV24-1 CATSDTRPYNEQFF TGTGCCACCAGTGATACCAGACCATACAATGAGCAGTTCTTC
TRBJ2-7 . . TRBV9 CASSVDWGSSYEQYF TGTGCCAGCAGCGTAGACTGGGGGAGCTCCTACGAGCAGTACTTC
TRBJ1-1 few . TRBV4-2 CASSPETRTREAFF TGTGCCAGCAGCCCAGAGACCCGGACCAGGGAAGCTTTCTTT
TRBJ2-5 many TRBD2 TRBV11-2 CASSPGTSGGFRETQYF TGTGCCAGCAGCCCAGGGACTAGCGGGGGGTTTCGGGAGACCCAGTACTTC
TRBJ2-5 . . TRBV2 CASRRGDWETQYF TGTGCCAGCAGACGGGGTGACTGGGAGACCCAGTACTTC
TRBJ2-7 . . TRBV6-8 CASSYTTGEQYF TGTGCCAGCAGTTATACGACAGGCGAGCAGTACTTC
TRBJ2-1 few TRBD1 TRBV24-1 CATSDSQGYEQFF TGTGCCACCAGTGATTCACAGGGGTATGAGCAGTTCTTC
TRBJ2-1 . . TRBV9 CASSVVGRSYNEQFF TGTGCCAGCAGCGTAGTTGGTCGCTCCTACAATGAGCAGTTCTTC